One and the same sample provided the 3 T cell receptor beta chains below, sequenced in a study of cytomegalovirus exposure and HLA in healthy donors. Primers included in the PCR were 60 Vbeta and 13 Jbeta primers. TCRdb keeps only in-frame clones here, not all; method: immunoSEQ multiplex PCR. Of under 200,000 clones in the sample, over 75% were seen once. Source material: PBMCs. All receptors come from a female donor in good health and CMV-seronegative.

V is TRBV19 and J is TRBJ2-6; a possible D gene is TRBD2 (6 bases). V dropped 6 bases and J dropped 3 bases, with 9 bases sitting between them. This CDR3 has 14 amino acids. CDR1 is LNHDA, CDR2 SQIVND, per germline (reference sequence). The CDR3 DNA reads as TGTGCCAGTAGGGAGGGAGGTGGGGCCAACGTCCTGACTTTC. This codes for CASREGGGANVLTF.

The sample holds one count of this clone. The V and J genes are TRBV6-5 and TRBJ2-7, with D possibly being TRBD2 (5 bases). V lost 7 bases, J lost 2 bases, and 12 bases lay in between. Germline V gene data show CDR1 as MNHEY and CDR2 as SVGAGI. This CDR3 has 13 amino acids. CDR3 sequence (DNA): TGTGCCAGCATTGCTGACGGGACCTACGAGCAGTACTTC. This codes for CASIADGTYEQYF.

The J gene is TRBJ2-3, the V gene TRBV4-1; 7 positions agree with TRBD2. Germline V gene lookup returns CDR1 MGHRA and CDR2 YSYEKL. The junction had 5 bases not matched to a gene; V was cut back by 3 bases and J by 8 bases. This CDR3 has 13 residues. The CDR3: CASSQKWGGTQYF. The DNA of the CDR3 is TGCGCCAGCAGCCAGAAATGGGGGGGTACGCAGTATTTT.